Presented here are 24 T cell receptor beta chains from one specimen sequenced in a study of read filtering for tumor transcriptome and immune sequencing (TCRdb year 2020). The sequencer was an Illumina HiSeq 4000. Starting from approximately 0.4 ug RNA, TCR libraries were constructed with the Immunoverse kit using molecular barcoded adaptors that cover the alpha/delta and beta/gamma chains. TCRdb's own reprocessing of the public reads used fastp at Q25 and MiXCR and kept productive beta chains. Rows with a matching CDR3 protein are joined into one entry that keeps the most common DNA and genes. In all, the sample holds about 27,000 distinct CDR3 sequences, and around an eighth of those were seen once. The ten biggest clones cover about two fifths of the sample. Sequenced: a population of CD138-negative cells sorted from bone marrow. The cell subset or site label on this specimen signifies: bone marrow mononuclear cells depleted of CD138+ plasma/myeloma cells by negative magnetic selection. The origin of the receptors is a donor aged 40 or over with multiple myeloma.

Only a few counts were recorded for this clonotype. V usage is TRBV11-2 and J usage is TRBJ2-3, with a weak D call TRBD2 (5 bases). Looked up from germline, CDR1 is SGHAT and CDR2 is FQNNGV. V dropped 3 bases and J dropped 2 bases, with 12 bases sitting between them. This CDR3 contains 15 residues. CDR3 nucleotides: TGTGCCAGCAGCTTTTGGGGAGCTCCCACAGATACGCAGTATTTT. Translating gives CASSFWGAPTDTQYF.

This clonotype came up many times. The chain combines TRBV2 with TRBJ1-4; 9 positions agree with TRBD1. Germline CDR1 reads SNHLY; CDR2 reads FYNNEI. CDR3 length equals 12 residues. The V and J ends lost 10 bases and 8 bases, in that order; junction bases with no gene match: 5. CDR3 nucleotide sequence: TGTGCCATCGGGGGGACAGGGGAAAAACTGTTTTTT. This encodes CAIGGTGEKLFF.

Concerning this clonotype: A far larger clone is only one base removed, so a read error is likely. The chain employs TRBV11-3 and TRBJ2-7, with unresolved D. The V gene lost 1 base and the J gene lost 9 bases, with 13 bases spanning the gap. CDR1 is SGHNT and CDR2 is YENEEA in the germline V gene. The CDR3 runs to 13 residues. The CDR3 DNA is TGTGCCAGCAGCTTAGCAAACCCGTGGGCGCAGTACTTC. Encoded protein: CASSLANPWAQYF.

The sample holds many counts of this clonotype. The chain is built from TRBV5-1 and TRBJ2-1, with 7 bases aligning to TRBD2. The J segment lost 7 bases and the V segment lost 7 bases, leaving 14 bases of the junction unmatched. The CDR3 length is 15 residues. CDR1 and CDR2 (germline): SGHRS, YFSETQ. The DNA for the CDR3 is TGCGCCAGCGGCACGGGGCTAGCGGAGGGGAATGAGCAGTTCTTC. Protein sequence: CASGTGLAEGNEQFF.

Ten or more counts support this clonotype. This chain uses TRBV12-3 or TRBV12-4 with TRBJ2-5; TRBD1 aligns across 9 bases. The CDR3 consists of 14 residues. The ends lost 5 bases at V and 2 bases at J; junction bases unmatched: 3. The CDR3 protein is CASSPGQGQETQYF. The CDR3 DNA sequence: TGTGCCAGCAGTCCAGGACAGGGGCAAGAGACCCAGTACTTC.

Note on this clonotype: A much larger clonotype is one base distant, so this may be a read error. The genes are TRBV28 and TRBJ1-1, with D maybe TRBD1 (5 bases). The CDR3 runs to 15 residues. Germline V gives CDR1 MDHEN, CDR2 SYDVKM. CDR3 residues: CANSDVQLRGTEAFF. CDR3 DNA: TGTGCCAACAGTGACGTCCAGTTGAGGGGCACTGAAGCTTTCTTT. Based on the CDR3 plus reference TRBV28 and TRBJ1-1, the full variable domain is DVKVTQSSRYLVKRTGEKVFLECVQDMDHENMFWYRQDPGLGLRLIYFSYDVKMKEKGDIPEGYSVSREKKERFSLILESASTNQTSMYLCANSDVQLRGTEAFFGQGTRLTVV.

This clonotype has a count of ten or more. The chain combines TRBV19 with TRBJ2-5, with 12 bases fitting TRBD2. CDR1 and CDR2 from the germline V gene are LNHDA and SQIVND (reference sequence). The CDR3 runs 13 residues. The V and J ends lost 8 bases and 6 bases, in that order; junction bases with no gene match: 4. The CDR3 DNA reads TGTGCCAGTCAGACTAGCGGGAGTCAGACCCAGTACTTC. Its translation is CASQTSGSQTQYF.

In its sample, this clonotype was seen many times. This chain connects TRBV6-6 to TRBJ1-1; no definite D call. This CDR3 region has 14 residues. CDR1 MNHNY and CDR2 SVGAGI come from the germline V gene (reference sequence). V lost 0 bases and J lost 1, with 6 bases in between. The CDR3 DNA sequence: TGTGCCAGCAGTTACTCTGGCGGGAACACTGAAGCTTTCTTT. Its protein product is CASSYSGGNTEAFF.

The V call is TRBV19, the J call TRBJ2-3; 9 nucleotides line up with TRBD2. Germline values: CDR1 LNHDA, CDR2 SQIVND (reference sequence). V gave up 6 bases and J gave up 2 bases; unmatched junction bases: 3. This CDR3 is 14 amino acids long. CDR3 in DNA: TGTGCCAGTAGCCCTAGCGGGATCACAGATACGCAGTATTTT. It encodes CASSPSGITDTQYF.

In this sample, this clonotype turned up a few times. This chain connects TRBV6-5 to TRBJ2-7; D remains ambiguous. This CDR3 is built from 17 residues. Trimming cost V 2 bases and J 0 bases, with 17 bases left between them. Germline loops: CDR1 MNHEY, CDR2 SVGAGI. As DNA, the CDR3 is TGTGCCAGCAGTTACCTCTTCTGGGCGCCGAGCTCCTACGAGCAGTACTTC. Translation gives CASSYLFWAPSSYEQYF.

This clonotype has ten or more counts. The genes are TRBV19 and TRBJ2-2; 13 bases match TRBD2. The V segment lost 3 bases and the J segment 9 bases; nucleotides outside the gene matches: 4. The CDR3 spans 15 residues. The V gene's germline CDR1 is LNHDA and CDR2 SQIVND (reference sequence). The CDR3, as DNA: TGTGCCAGTAGTATCAGGACTAGCGGGAGCAGGGAGCTGTTTTTT. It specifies CASSIRTSGSRELFF.

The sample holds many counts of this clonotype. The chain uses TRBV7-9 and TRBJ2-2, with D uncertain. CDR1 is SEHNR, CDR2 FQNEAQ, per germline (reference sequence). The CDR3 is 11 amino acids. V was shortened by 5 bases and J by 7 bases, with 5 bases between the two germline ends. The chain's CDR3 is CASSPGGELFF. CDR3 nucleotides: TGTGCCAGCAGCCCAGGCGGGGAGCTGTTTTTT.

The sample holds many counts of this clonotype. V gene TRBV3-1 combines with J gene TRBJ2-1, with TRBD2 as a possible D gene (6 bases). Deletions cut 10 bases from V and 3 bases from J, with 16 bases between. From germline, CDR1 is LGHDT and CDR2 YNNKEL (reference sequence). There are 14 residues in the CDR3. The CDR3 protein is CATIGRSGYNEQFF. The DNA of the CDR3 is TGTGCCACTATAGGGCGTAGCGGCTACAATGAGCAGTTCTTC.

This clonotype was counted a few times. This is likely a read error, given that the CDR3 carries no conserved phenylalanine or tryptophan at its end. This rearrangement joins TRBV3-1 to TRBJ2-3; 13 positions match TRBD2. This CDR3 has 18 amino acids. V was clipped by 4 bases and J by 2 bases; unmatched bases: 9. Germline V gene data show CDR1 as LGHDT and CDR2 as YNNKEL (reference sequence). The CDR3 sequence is CASSRTSGRRSLTDTQYL. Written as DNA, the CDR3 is TGTGCCAGCAGCCGGACTAGCGGGAGAAGGTCCCTCACAGATACGCAGTATTTA.

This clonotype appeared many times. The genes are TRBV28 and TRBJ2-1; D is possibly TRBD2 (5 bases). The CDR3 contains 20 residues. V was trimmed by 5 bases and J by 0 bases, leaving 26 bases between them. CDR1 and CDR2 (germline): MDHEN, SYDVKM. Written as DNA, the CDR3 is TGTGCCAGCAGTCTCTGGAGCGGCGCGCCGGCTACTAACTCCTACAATGAGCAGTTCTTC. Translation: CASSLWSGAPATNSYNEQFF.

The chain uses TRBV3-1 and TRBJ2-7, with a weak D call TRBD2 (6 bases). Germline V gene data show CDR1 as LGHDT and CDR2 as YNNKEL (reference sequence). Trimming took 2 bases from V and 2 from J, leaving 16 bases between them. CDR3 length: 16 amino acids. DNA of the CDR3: TGTGCCAGCAGCCAATCATACGGGAGTGGGGCCTACGAGCAGTACTTC. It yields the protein CASSQSYGSGAYEQYF.

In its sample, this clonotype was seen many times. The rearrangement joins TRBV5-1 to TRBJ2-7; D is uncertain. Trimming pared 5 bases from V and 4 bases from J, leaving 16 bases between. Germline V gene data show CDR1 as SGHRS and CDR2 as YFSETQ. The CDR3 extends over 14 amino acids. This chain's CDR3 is CASRTGPSSYEQYF. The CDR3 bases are TGCGCCAGCAGGACGGGTCCTTCGTCTTACGAGCAGTACTTC.

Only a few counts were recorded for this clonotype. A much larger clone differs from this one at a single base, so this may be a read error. CDR3 sequence reads: CATSGDTTGYGNTIYF. Here the CDR3 DNA reads TGTGCCACCAGCGGAGACACGACAGGGTACGGAAACACCATATATTTT. This chain connects TRBV15 to TRBJ1-3, with 7 bases matching TRBD1. Germline V CDR1 and CDR2: LNHNV, YYDKDF (reference sequence). The CDR3 sequence is 16 residues long.

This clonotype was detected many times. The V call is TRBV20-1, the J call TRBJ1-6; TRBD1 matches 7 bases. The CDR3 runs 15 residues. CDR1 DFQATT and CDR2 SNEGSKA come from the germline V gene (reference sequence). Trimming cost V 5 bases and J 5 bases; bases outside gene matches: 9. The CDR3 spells CSARRTGADNSPLHF. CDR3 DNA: TGCAGTGCTCGCAGGACAGGTGCTGATAATTCACCCCTCCACTTT.

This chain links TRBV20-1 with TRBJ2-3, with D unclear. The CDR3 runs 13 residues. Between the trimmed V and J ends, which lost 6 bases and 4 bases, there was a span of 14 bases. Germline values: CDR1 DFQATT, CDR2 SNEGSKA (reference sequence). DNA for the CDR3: TGCAGTGCCTCAAGCCCCACGGCAGATACGCAGTATTTT. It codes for CSASSPTADTQYF.

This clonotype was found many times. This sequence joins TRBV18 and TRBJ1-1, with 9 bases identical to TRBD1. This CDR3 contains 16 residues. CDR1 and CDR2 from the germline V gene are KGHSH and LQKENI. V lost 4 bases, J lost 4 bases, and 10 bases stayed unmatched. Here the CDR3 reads CASSLGQGRTVTEAFF. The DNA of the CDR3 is TGTGCCAGCTCACTAGGACAGGGGAGGACGGTCACTGAAGCTTTCTTT.

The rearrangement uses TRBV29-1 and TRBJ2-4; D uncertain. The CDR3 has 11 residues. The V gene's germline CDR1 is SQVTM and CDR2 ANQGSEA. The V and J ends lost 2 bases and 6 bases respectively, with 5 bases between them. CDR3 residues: CSVEHRNIQYF. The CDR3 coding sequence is TGCAGCGTTGAACACCGAAACATTCAGTACTTC.

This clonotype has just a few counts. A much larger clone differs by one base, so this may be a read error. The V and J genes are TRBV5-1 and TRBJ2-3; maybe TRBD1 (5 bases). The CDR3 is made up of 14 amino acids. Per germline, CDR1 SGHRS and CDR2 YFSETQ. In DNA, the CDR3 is TGCGCCAGCAGGTTGGGGCGAGCCACAGATACGCAGTATTTT. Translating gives CASRLGRATDTQYF.

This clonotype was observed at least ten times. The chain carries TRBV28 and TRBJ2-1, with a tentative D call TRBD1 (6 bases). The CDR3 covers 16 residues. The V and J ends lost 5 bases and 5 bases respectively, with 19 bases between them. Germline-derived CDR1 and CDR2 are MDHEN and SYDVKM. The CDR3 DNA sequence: TGTGCCAGCAGTCTCCCCGGCAGGGGAAGGGACAATGAGCAGTTCTTC. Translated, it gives CASSLPGRGRDNEQFF.